This T cell receptor beta chain was recovered during a study of blood T cells in healthy people across ages. Primers used in a second PCR of roughly 7 to 12 cycles were a sample-barcoded 5' primer and a J-beta primer mix. One entry per CDR3 protein, called by TCRdb with MiXCR from the 5' RACE reads. The data hold around 1,900,000 distinct CDR3 sequences, with about 39% observed a single time. The CDR3 has 16 residues. The trim removed 2 bases at V and 4 bases at J, leaving 7 bases unmatched. The chain carries TRBV12-3 or TRBV12-4 and TRBJ1-5; 8 bases are shared with TRBD1. The sequence derives from a human donor in good health. The sequenced sample was blood. CDR3 sequence: CASSLILGQANQPQHF. The CDR3 DNA reads as TGTGCCAGCAGTTTAATCTTGGGACAGGCAAATCAGCCCCAGCATTTT.